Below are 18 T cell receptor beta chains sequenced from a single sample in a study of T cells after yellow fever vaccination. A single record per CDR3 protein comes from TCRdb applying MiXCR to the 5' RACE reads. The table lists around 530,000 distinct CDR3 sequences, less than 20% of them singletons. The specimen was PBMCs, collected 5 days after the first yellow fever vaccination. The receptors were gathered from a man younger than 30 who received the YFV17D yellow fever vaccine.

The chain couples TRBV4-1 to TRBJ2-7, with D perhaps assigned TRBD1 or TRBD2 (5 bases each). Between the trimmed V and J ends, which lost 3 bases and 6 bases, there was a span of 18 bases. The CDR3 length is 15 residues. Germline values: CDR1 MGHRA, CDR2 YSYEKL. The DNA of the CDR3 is TGCGCCAGCAGCCACCTAAGGGACCCACTGGGCGAGCAGTACTTC. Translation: CASSHLRDPLGEQYF.

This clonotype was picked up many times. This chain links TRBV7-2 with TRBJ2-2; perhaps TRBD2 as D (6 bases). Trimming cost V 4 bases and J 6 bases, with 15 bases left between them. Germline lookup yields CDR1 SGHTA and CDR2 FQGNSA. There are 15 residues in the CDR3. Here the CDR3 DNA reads TGTGCCAGCAGCTCGGTCGCGGGGTCGGCCGGGGAGCTGTTTTTT. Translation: CASSSVAGSAGELFF.

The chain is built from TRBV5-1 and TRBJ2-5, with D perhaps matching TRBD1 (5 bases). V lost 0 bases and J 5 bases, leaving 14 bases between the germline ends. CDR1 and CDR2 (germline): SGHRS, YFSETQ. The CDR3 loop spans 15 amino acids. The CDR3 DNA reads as TGCGCCAGCAGCTTGGGGCAGGGCCTCGGGGAGACCCAGTACTTC. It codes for CASSLGQGLGETQYF.

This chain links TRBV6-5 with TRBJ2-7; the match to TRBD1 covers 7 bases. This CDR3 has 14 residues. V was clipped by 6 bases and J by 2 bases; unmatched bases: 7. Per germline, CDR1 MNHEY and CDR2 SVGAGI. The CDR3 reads CASRPTGAAYEQYF. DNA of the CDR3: TGTGCCAGCAGACCCACAGGGGCGGCCTACGAGCAGTACTTC.

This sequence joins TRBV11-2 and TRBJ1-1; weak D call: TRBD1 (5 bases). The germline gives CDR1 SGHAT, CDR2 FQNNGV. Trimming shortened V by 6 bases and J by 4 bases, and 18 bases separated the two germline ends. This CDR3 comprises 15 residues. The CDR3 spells CASRAGRSRITEAFF. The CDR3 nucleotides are TGTGCCAGCAGGGCGGGACGAAGTAGGATCACTGAAGCTTTCTTT.

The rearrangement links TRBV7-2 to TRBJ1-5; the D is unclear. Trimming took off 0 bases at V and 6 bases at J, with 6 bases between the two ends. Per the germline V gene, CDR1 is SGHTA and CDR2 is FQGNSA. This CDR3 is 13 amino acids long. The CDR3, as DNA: TGTGCCAGCAGCTTAGCTTCGGGTCAGCCCCAGCATTTT. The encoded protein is CASSLASGQPQHF.

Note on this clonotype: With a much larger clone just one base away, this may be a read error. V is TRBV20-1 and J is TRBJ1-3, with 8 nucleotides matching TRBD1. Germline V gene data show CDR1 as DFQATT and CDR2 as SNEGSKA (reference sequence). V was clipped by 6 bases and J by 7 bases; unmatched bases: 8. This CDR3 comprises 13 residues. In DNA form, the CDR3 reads TGCAGTGCAAGCAGGGCAGGGGGCAACACCATATATTTT. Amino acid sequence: CSASRAGGNTIYF.

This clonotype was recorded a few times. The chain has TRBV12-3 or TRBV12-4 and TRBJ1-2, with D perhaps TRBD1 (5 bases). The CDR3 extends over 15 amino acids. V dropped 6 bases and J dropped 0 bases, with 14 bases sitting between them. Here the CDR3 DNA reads TGTGCCAGCAGACCCGGGACCGCCGCTAACTATGGCTACACCTTC. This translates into CASRPGTAANYGYTF.

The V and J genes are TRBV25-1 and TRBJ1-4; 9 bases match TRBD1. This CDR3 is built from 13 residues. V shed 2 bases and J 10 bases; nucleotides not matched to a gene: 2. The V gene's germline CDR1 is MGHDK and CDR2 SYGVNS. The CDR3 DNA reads TGTGCCAGCAGTGAACAGGACAGGGGAAAACTGTTTTTT. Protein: CASSEQDRGKLFF.

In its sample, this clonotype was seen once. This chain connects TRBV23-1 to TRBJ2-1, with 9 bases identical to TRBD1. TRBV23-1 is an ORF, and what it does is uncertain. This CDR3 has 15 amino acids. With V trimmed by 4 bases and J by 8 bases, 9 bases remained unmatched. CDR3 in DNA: TGCGCCAGCAGTCCCGGGACAGGGTTTACGGATGAGCAGTTCTTC. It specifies CASSPGTGFTDEQFF.

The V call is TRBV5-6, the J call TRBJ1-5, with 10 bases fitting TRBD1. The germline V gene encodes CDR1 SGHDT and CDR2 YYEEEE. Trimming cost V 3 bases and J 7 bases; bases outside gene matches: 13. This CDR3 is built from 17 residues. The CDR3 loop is CASSSRQGAGPQQPQHF. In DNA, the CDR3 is TGTGCCAGCAGCTCGAGACAGGGGGCTGGGCCCCAACAGCCCCAGCATTTT. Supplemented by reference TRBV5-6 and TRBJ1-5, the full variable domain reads DAGVTQSPTHLIKTRGQQVTLRCSPKSGHDTVSWYQQALGQGPQFIFQYYEEEERQRGNFPDRFSGHQFPNYSSELNVNALLLGDSALYLCASSSRQGAGPQQPQHFGDGTRLSIL.

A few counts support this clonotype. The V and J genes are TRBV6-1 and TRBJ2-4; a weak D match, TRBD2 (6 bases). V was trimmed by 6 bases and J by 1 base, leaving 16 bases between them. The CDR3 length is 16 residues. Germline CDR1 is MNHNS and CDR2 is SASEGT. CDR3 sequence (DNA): TGTGCCAGCAGGACCTTAGCGGAGGGGGCCAAAAACATTCAGTACTTC. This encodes CASRTLAEGAKNIQYF.

The chain's CDR3 is CASTPPHSRGEPRNEQFF. The CDR3 nucleotides are TGTGCCAGCACCCCCCCCCATTCTCGGGGGGAACCTAGGAATGAGCAGTTCTTC. The chain couples TRBV7-7 to TRBJ2-1; 7 bases align to TRBD2. Trimming at V came to 7 bases and at J to 7 bases, leaving 22 bases not matched to a gene. CDR1 is SSHAT, CDR2 FNYEAQ, per germline (reference sequence). The CDR3 has 18 amino acids.

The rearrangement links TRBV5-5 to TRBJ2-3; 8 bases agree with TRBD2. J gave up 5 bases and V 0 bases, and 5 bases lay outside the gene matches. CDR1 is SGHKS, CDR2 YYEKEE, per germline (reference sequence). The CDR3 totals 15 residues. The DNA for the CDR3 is TGTGCCAGCAGCTTGGTAGAGCGGGGGCTAGATACGCAGTATTTT. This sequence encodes CASSLVERGLDTQYF.

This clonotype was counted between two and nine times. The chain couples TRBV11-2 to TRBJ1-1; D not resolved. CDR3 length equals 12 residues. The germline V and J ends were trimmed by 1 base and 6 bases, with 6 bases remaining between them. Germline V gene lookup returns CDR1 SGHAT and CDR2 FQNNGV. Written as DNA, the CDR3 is TGTGCCAGCAGCTTAGCGCGGCCTGAAGCTTTCTTT. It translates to CASSLARPEAFF. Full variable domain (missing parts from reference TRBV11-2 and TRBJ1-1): EAGVAQSPRYKIIEKRQSVAFWCNPISGHATLYWYQQILGQGPKLLIQFQNNGVVDDSQLPKDRFSAERLKGVDSTLKIQPAKLEDSAVYLCASSLARPEAFFGQGTRLTVV.

CDR3 region: CASSTTSFADTQYF. The CDR3 DNA is TGTGCCAGCAGTACCACTAGTTTCGCAGATACGCAGTATTTT. V and J are TRBV12-3 or TRBV12-4 and TRBJ2-3; tentatively, D is TRBD2 (5 bases). The CDR3 length is 14 residues. Trimming shortened V by 5 bases and J by 4 bases, and 13 bases separated the two germline ends.

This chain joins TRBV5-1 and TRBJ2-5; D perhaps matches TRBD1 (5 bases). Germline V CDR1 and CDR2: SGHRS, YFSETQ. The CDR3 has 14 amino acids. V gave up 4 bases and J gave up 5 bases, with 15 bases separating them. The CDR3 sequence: CASSALARAETQYF. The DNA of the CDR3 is TGCGCCAGCAGCGCCTTAGCCAGGGCGGAGACCCAGTACTTC.

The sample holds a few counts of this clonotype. In DNA, the CDR3 is TGCAGTGCTAGTCCGCTCTCTGGGGCCAACGTCCTGACTTTC. It is translated as CSASPLSGANVLTF. The chain joins TRBV20-1 to TRBJ2-6; no reliable D call. In germline, CDR1 is DFQATT, CDR2 SNEGSKA (reference sequence). V was trimmed by 3 bases and J by 0 bases, leaving 6 bases between them. The CDR3 loop spans 14 amino acids.